This is a list of T cell receptor beta chains from one sample in a study of T cell repertoires in cytomegalovirus infection. These TCRs' antigens remain unknown. TCRdb processed the reads anew with MiXCR; each CDR3 protein has one entry. The data contain about 890,000 distinct CDR3 sequences, roughly 30% of them seen just once; the ten biggest clones take up about an eighth. Sequenced material: cultured CD8+ T cells from PBMCs, taken from culture after CMV antigen stimulation. These receptors originate from a human donor in good health (CMV status not recorded). Some clones in this sample may be carry-over from other donors' samples. Each CDR3 is given with its conserved first and last residue. D genes are given only for firm matches. Some rows have no size entry. The others give once, few or many, or a class for an expanded clone.

>TRBD1|TRBJ2-4|TRBV12-3/TRBV12-4|-
TGTGCCAGCAGTGCCCCGGGACAGGGTAGAGGGATTCAGTACTTC
CASSAPGQGRGIQYF
>TRBD2|TRBJ2-7|TRBV4-1|-
TGCGCCAGCAGCCCAAGCGGGGTAGCGGGGGCGGAAGAGCAGTACTTC
CASSPSGVAGAEEQYF
>-|TRBJ2-1|TRBV28|few
TGTGCCAGCAGTCCCCCCGCGGTGTCCTACAATGAGCAGTTCTTC
CASSPPAVSYNEQFF
>-|TRBJ1-5|TRBV27|few
TGTGCCAGCAGTTCCCTGAAGGGGCCTAATCAGCCCCAGCATTTT
CASSSLKGPNQPQHF
>-|TRBJ1-3|TRBV27|-
TGTGCCAGCAGTCAGGAGGGAATAGGAAACACCATATATTTT
CASSQEGIGNTIYF
>TRBD1|TRBJ2-1|TRBV27|few
TGTGCCAGCAGTGACGGGACAGCCTACAATGAGCAGTTCTTC
CASSDGTAYNEQFF
>-|TRBJ1-1|TRBV6-6|-
TGTGCCAGCAGGACCAAGAACAGGGCTCGAAACACTGAAGCTTTCTTT
CASRTKNRARNTEAFF
>-|TRBJ2-7|TRBV5-1|-
TGCGCCAGCAGCTCGCCCCGGGGCCTCGAGCAGTACTTC
CASSSPRGLEQYF
>-|TRBJ1-2|TRBV18|-
TGTGCCAGCTCACCAAAGAGACGCGATGGCTACACCTTC
CASSPKRRDGYTF
>TRBD2|TRBJ2-1|TRBV24-1|once
TGTGCCACCAGTGATTTCAAACTAGCGGGGGGGTCTTACAATGAGCAGTTCTTC
CATSDFKLAGGSYNEQFF
>-|TRBJ2-4|TRBV24-1|-
TGTGCCACCAGTGAACGTGGACGGGACATTCAGTACTTC
CATSERGRDIQYF
>-|TRBJ1-2|TRBV6-2/TRBV6-3|-
TGTGCCAGCAGTTACGCCCCCGGGACACCTAACTATGGCTACACCTTC
CASSYAPGTPNYGYTF
>-|TRBJ2-5|TRBV12-3/TRBV12-4|few
TGTGCCAGCAGCCCCGTTGGACAAGAGACCCAGTACTTC
CASSPVGQETQYF
>TRBD1|TRBJ1-5|TRBV6-1|-
TGTGCCAGTTACTTGGGGCAGGGGGCCAATCAGCCCCAGCATTTT
CASYLGQGANQPQHF
>-|TRBJ2-1|TRBV4-1|many
TGCGCCAGCAGCCAAGTTCCAGGGAGCTCCTACAATGAGCAGTTCTTC
CASSQVPGSSYNEQFF
>-|TRBJ2-7|TRBV5-4|-
TGTGCCAGCAGCCTCGGGGTCACGGAGTACGAGCAGTACTTC
CASSLGVTEYEQYF
>-|TRBJ2-1|TRBV6-2/TRBV6-3|few
TGTGCCAGCAGTTACTCTCCGGGTCCCAGGGAGCAGTTCTTC
CASSYSPGPREQFF
>-|TRBJ2-1|TRBV6-1|-
TGTGCCTCCCAGCTGGGGGCCCAAGAGCAGTTGTTC
CASQLGAQEQLF
>TRBD1|TRBJ1-1|TRBV5-1|-
TGCGCCAGCAGACGGGACAGGGGCGCTAAAACTGAAGCTTTCTTT
CASRRDRGAKTEAFF
>TRBD1|TRBJ2-7|TRBV27|-
TGTGCCAGCTACGGGACAGCGAATTACGAGCAGTACTTC
CASYGTANYEQYF
>-|TRBJ1-1|TRBV7-9|few
TGTGCCAGCAGCTCTCTGAAAGAGGGTAACACTGAAGCTTTCTTT
CASSSLKEGNTEAFF
>-|TRBJ1-2|TRBV2|-
TGTGCCAGTCGATCCGGGCACTATGGCTACACCTTC
CASRSGHYGYTF
>TRBD1|TRBJ2-1|TRBV19|-
TGTGCCAGTAGTACCACCCGACAGGGTCGCTACAATGAGCAGTTCTTC
CASSTTRQGRYNEQFF
>-|TRBJ2-3|TRBV5-1|few
TGCGCCAGCAGCTTTCCCTCGGGGGGCCTAGATACGCAGTATTTT
CASSFPSGGLDTQYF
>-|TRBJ2-3|TRBV27|-
TGTGCCAGCAGTTCATCTCCACGGGGGTCGGACACAGATACGCAGTATTTT
CASSSSPRGSDTDTQYF
>-|TRBJ1-5|TRBV6-1|-
TGTGCCAGCAGTGAATTACAGTACGTGGGGGATAGCAATCAGCCCCAGCATTTT
CASSELQYVGDSNQPQHF
>-|TRBJ1-5|TRBV7-6|many
TGTGCCAGCAGCTTAAATCCGGGGAGTCAGCCCCAGCATTTT
CASSLNPGSQPQHF
>-|TRBJ1-1|TRBV6-1|-
TGTGCCAGCAGTGAAAGGGTTGGTCGGGAAGCTTTCTTT
CASSERVGREAFF
>-|TRBJ2-7|TRBV6-5|few
TGTGCCAGCAGTTACTCGCAGGGGTTCTACGAGCAGTACTTC
CASSYSQGFYEQYF
>TRBD1|TRBJ1-1|TRBV12-3/TRBV12-4|few
TGTGCCAGCAGCATACAGACAGGGTCCACTGAAGCTTTCTTT
CASSIQTGSTEAFF
>TRBD2|TRBJ2-1|TRBV7-2|-
TGTCCCAGCAGCTTAGGGTTGGGACTAGCCTATGAGCAGTTCTTC
CPSSLGLGLAYEQFF
>TRBD1|TRBJ1-1|TRBV6-2/TRBV6-3|-
TGTGCCAGCAGTTATTATCGGCCCGGAACAGGGGGCCGGAACACTGAAGCTTTCTTT
CASSYYRPGTGGRNTEAFF
>-|TRBJ1-1|TRBV27|few
TGTGCCAGCAGTTTTGAGCCAGGTGACTACACTGAAGCTTTCTTT
CASSFEPGDYTEAFF
>-|TRBJ1-1|TRBV6-8|-
TGTGCCAGCAGTTACGGGGGGCGTAGAGCACGGACTGAAGCTTTCTTT
CASSYGGRRARTEAFF
>TRBD2|TRBJ2-4|TRBV19|-
TGTGCCAGTAGTACTCAGCGGGGTCACGATAAAAACATTCAGTACTTC
CASSTQRGHDKNIQYF
>TRBD1|TRBJ2-2|TRBV19|-
TGTGCCAGTACCCCGTCCCTTTACAGGGGCCCTGCCGGGGAGCTGTTTTTT
CASTPSLYRGPAGELFF
>-|TRBJ2-1|TRBV27|many
TGTGCCAGCAGCGAAGTCTACAATGAGCAGTTCTTC
CASSEVYNEQFF
>-|TRBJ1-2|TRBV4-1|-
TGCGCCAGCAGCCAAGAATGGCAGGCCAATGGCTACACCTTC
CASSQEWQANGYTF
>-|TRBJ2-2|TRBV10-3|few
TGTGCCATCAGGGACGGTTACACCGGGGAGCTGTTTTTT
CAIRDGYTGELFF
>TRBD2|TRBJ2-2|TRBV19|-
TGTGCCAGTAACCCCGGGACTAGCGTTACCGGGGAGTTGTTTTTT
CASNPGTSVTGELFF
>-|TRBJ1-1|TRBV27|many
TGTGCCAGCAGTGTGGGACTGGGGGGCACTGAAGCTTTCTTT
CASSVGLGGTEAFF
>TRBD1|TRBJ2-3|TRBV7-6|-
TGTGCCAGCAGCTTAACCGACAGGGGCACAGATACGCAGTATTTT
CASSLTDRGTDTQYF
>TRBD1|TRBJ1-2|TRBV4-1|few
TGCGCCTCGACTGCAGCGGACAGGGAAGTGGGAGGCTACACCTTC
CASTAADREVGGYTF
>-|TRBJ2-1|TRBV12-3/TRBV12-4|-
TGTGCCAGTAAGGGGGGCGCCCGTTACAATGAGCAGTTCTTC
CASKGGARYNEQFF
>-|TRBJ1-5|TRBV6-5|few
TGTGCCAGCAGTGGGACGGGTACGGGCAATCAGCCCCAGCATTTT
CASSGTGTGNQPQHF
>-|TRBJ1-4|TRBV7-6|many
TGTGCCAGCAGCTTAGGGCACAATGAAAAACTGTTTTTT
CASSLGHNEKLFF
>TRBD2|TRBJ2-1|TRBV11-2|-
TGTGCCAGCAGCTTACTATACCCTAGCGGGGGGTACAATGAGCAGTTCTTC
CASSLLYPSGGYNEQFF
>TRBD2|TRBJ2-1|TRBV7-8|many
TGTGCCAGCAGCTTTTTCCCCCAGGCTAGCGGGATCGATGAGCAGTTCTTC
CASSFFPQASGIDEQFF
>-|TRBJ2-4|TRBV7-6|many
TGTGCCAGCAGCCTCTGGCAGGGGAGCTTCAAAGGGGAAAACATTCAGTACTTC
CASSLWQGSFKGENIQYF